The 28 T cell receptor beta chains below all came from one sample that was sequenced in a study of T cell changes during pregnancy in multiple sclerosis. Here immunoSEQ multiplex PCR was the method, and the copy in TCRdb shows in-frame clones only, minus some. This sample has around 97,000 clones, with about nine tenths found just once. The sample in question was peripheral blood, obtained in the second trimester of pregnancy. These TCRs come from a female donor in good health, enrolled as a control in a pregnancy study.

The J gene is TRBJ2-1, the V gene TRBV11-3, with D perhaps TRBD1 (5 bases). The CDR3 has 11 residues. V lost 4 bases and J 12 bases, leaving 10 bases between the germline ends. Germline CDR1 is SGHNT and CDR2 is YENEEA. CDR3 DNA: TGTGCCAGCAGCTCCGGACATGGGCAGTTCTTC. Protein product: CASSSGHGQFF.

The chain recombines TRBV19 with TRBJ2-7; 7 nucleotides align to TRBD1. Germline loops: CDR1 LNHDA, CDR2 SQIVND (reference sequence). The J segment lost 4 bases and the V segment lost 8 bases, leaving 8 bases of the junction unmatched. CDR3 length: 13 residues. CDR3 sequence reads: CASALQGVYEQYF. CDR3 in DNA: TGTGCCAGTGCCCTTCAGGGGGTGTACGAGCAGTACTTC.

The chain carries TRBV28 and TRBJ2-1; 7 bases match TRBD1. Trimming cost V 4 bases and J 3 bases; bases outside gene matches: 9. This CDR3 has 16 amino acids. Germline-derived CDR1 and CDR2 are MDHEN and SYDVKM. The CDR3 sequence is CASSSNRGLVYNEQFF. Here the CDR3 DNA reads TGTGCCAGCAGTTCCAACAGGGGTTTGGTCTACAATGAGCAGTTCTTC.

The chain carries TRBV2 and TRBJ2-5; 11 positions match TRBD2. CDR3 length: 14 amino acids. Unmatched junction bases numbered 5, after V lost 10 bases and J lost 1 base. Germline V gene data show CDR1 as SNHLY and CDR2 as FYNNEI. The CDR3 loop is CANLAGGSQETQYF. CDR3 nucleotides: TGTGCCAACCTAGCGGGGGGTTCCCAAGAGACCCAGTACTTC.

This clone has just a few counts. This chain uses TRBV18 with TRBJ1-6; D remains unclear. The germline V gene encodes CDR1 KGHSH and CDR2 LQKENI. The germline V and J ends were trimmed by 6 bases and 14 bases, with 14 bases remaining between them. The CDR3 runs to 12 residues. In nucleotides, the CDR3 is TGTGCCAGCTCTTCGAGTAGTGAGACCCTCCACTTT. It specifies CASSSSSETLHF.

This chain joins TRBV11-2 and TRBJ2-7, with D possibly matching TRBD1 (5 bases). The V and J ends lost 5 bases and 0 bases respectively, with 11 bases between them. Germline lookup yields CDR1 SGHAT and CDR2 FQNNGV. The CDR3 covers 14 residues. Here the CDR3 DNA reads TGTGCCAGCAGCGCGGACACCTACTCCTACGAGCAGTACTTC. It is translated as CASSADTYSYEQYF.

This CDR3 reads CASSLYESYEQYF. CDR3 nucleotide sequence: TGTGCCAGCAGCTTATACGAGAGCTACGAGCAGTACTTC. The chain carries TRBV7-2 and TRBJ2-7; D ambiguous. CDR1 and CDR2 (germline): SGHTA, FQGNSA. V lost 2 bases and J lost 3, with 8 bases in between. The CDR3 covers 13 residues. The full variable domain, in which reference TRBV7-2 and TRBJ2-7 provide the parts outside the CDR3, is GAGVSQSPSNKVTEKGKDVELRCDPISGHTALYWYRQSLGQGLEFLIYFQGNSAPDKSGLPSDRFSAERTGGSVSTLTIQRTQQEDSAVYLCASSLYESYEQYFGPGTRLTVT.

The gene calls are TRBV6-5 and TRBJ2-7, with TRBD1 identical over 9 bases. CDR1 MNHEY and CDR2 SVGAGI come from the germline V gene. Germline trimming cut 6 bases from V and 6 bases from J; bases unmatched to any gene: 9. The CDR3 contains 14 residues. This chain's CDR3 is CASSLDRGKGEQYF. Here the CDR3 DNA reads TGTGCCAGCAGCCTCGACAGGGGGAAAGGCGAGCAGTACTTC.

The V and J genes are TRBV6-5 and TRBJ2-2; D is possibly TRBD1 (6 bases). Germline lookup yields CDR1 MNHEY and CDR2 SVGAGI. CDR3 length: 13 residues. The germline V and J ends were trimmed by 0 bases and 10 bases, with 9 bases remaining between them. CDR3 residues: CASSYSDRQELFF. The CDR3 bases are TGTGCCAGCAGTTACTCGGACAGACAGGAGCTGTTTTTT.

This chain connects TRBV7-9 to TRBJ2-7; D is perhaps TRBD2 (6 bases). Trimming left V 5 bases short and J 2 bases short, with 10 bases between. Per the germline V gene, CDR1 is SEHNR and CDR2 is FQNEAQ (reference sequence). This CDR3 contains 13 residues. The CDR3, as DNA: TGTGCCAGCAGCGGAGGGACCCCCTACGAGCAGTACTTC. Translated, it gives CASSGGTPYEQYF.

Only one count was recorded for this clone. The chain links TRBV10-3 to TRBJ2-2, with D hard to call. CDR3 size: 14 residues. CDR1 ENHRY and CDR2 SYGVKD come from the germline V gene. With 0 bases removed from V and 6 bases from J, the gap between germline ends came to 8 bases. CDR3 nucleotide sequence: TGTGCCATCAGTGAGTCGAGCGACCCCGGGGAGCTGTTTTTT. This translates into CAISESSDPGELFF.

The V call is TRBV19, the J call TRBJ2-5, with 9 bases identical to TRBD2. Per the germline V gene, CDR1 is LNHDA and CDR2 is SQIVND (reference sequence). V gave up 3 bases and J gave up 4 bases; unmatched junction bases: 3. The CDR3 sequence is 14 residues long. CDR3 residues: CASSIGAGGETQYF. The CDR3 region has the DNA TGTGCCAGTAGTATCGGAGCGGGAGGAGAGACCCAGTACTTC.

The chain couples TRBV5-1 to TRBJ2-5, with D possibly being TRBD2 (6 bases). Germline CDR1 is SGHRS and CDR2 is YFSETQ. Trimming left V 0 bases short and J 3 bases short, with 12 bases between. The CDR3 length is 15 residues. The DNA of the CDR3 is TGCGCCAGCAGCTTGGGGGTTTCGGGAGAAGAGACCCAGTACTTC. Its translation: CASSLGVSGEETQYF.

The V gene is TRBV27, the J gene TRBJ2-2; D remains unclear. Trimming cost V 2 bases and J 4 bases, with 11 bases left between them. The V gene's germline CDR1 is MNHEY and CDR2 SMNVEV (reference sequence). The length of the CDR3 is 15 residues. Here the CDR3 DNA reads TGTGCCAGCAGTTTAGAACGGGTTGGCACCGGGGAGCTGTTTTTT. The encoded protein is CASSLERVGTGELFF.

V is TRBV5-1 and J is TRBJ1-2, with 11 bases that match TRBD1. Germline CDR1 and CDR2: SGHRS and YFSETQ. CDR3 length: 17 amino acids. Trimming cost V 4 bases and J 4 bases; bases outside gene matches: 12. In DNA, the CDR3 is TGCGCCAGCAGCCCGGATAGGACAGGGGGCATTTTCTATGGCTACACCTTC. Translated, it gives CASSPDRTGGIFYGYTF.

This chain links TRBV2 with TRBJ2-1, with a weak D call TRBD1 (6 bases). Germline assignment: CDR1 SNHLY and CDR2 FYNNEI. CDR3 size: 16 residues. The V end lost 7 bases, the J end lost 0 bases, and 16 bases lay between the germline ends. The CDR3 spells CASTYGQRSSYNEQFF. DNA for the CDR3: TGTGCCAGCACCTACGGACAGAGAAGCTCCTACAATGAGCAGTTCTTC.

This sequence joins TRBV6-4 and TRBJ2-1; 8 bases fit TRBD2. The germline V gene encodes CDR1 MRHNA and CDR2 SNTAGT. CDR3 size: 15 residues. J lost 4 bases, V lost 4 bases, and 6 bases had no gene match. CDR3 nucleotides: TGTGCCAGCAGTGGCGAGCGGGGGCTATACAATGAGCAGTTCTTC. Its protein product is CASSGERGLYNEQFF.

The chain is built from TRBV11-2 and TRBJ2-1, with 8 bases lining up with TRBD2. The CDR3 loop spans 16 amino acids. J lost 5 bases, V lost 1 base, and 7 bases had no gene match. The germline CDR1 and CDR2 sequences are SGHAT and FQNNGV. CDR3 in DNA: TGTGCCAGCAGCTTAGGGGTCGGGAGGGAGAACAATGAGCAGTTCTTC. Protein: CASSLGVGRENNEQFF.

The V and J genes are TRBV5-5 and TRBJ1-5; no definite D call. Germline-derived CDR1 and CDR2 are SGHKS and YYEKEE (reference sequence). The CDR3 is 16 residues long. Trimming removed 0 bases from V and 2 bases from J, with 12 bases in between. The CDR3 DNA reads TGTGCCAGCAGCTTGGTAACTGGTTATGGCAATCAGCCCCAGCATTTT. This translates into CASSLVTGYGNQPQHF. Looking up the rest from reference TRBV5-5 and TRBJ1-5 gives the full variable domain: DAGVTQSPTHLIKTRGQQVTLRCSPISGHKSVSWYQQVLGQGPQFIFQYYEKEERGRGNFPDRFSARQFPNYSSELNVNALLLGDSALYLCASSLVTGYGNQPQHFGDGTRLSIL.

This chain uses TRBV7-8 with TRBJ2-7; tentative D call: TRBD2 (5 bases). Germline CDR1 is SGHVS and CDR2 is FQNEAQ. The V end was cut by 2 bases, the J end by 12 bases, with 14 bases between. The CDR3 has 12 residues. The CDR3 loop reads CASSLLEGAPYF. DNA for the CDR3: TGTGCCAGCAGCTTACTCGAGGGAGCCCCGTACTTC.

The V gene is TRBV28, the J gene TRBJ2-1; TRBD2 agrees at 9 bases. CDR3 size: 14 residues. CDR1 is MDHEN and CDR2 is SYDVKM in the germline V gene. The junction had 4 bases not matched to a gene; V was cut back by 6 bases and J by 4 bases. In DNA, the CDR3 is TGTGCCAGCAGGAATAGCGGGAGTTACAATGAGCAGTTCTTC. It is translated as CASRNSGSYNEQFF.

The J gene is TRBJ1-2, the V gene TRBV18, with 9 bases matching TRBD1. From germline, CDR1 is KGHSH and CDR2 LQKENI. CDR3 size: 16 residues. The trim removed 6 bases at V and 0 bases at J, leaving 8 bases unmatched. In DNA form, the CDR3 reads TGTGCCAGCTCTCCGGGACAGGGTTCAGCTAACTATGGCTACACCTTC. Protein: CASSPGQGSANYGYTF.

The rearrangement joins TRBV4-3 to TRBJ1-2; D is uncertain. V gave up 7 bases and J gave up 5 bases, with 17 bases separating them. CDR1 LGHNA and CDR2 YSLEER come from the germline V gene. The CDR3 runs to 14 residues. The CDR3 loop is CASNTFLAGYGYTF. The CDR3 region has the DNA TGCGCCAGCAACACGTTTCTTGCGGGGTATGGCTACACCTTC.

This chain joins TRBV5-1 and TRBJ2-7, with 9 positions matching TRBD1. The V segment lost 4 bases and the J segment 3 bases; nucleotides outside the gene matches: 8. Germline CDR1 is SGHRS and CDR2 is YFSETQ. This CDR3 has 15 amino acids. CDR3 nucleotide sequence: TGCGCCAGCAGCCCAGGGACAGGGAGCTACTACGAGCAGTACTTC. Translated, it gives CASSPGTGSYYEQYF.

The chain combines TRBV7-7 with TRBJ2-5; D is perhaps TRBD1 (5 bases). The CDR3 sequence is 14 residues long. Trimming cost V 6 bases and J 2 bases, with 13 bases left between them. Germline CDR1 and CDR2: SSHAT and FNYEAQ (reference sequence). The CDR3 bases are TGTGCCAGCAGTTTTGGAACAGGTCAAGAGACCCAGTACTTC. Translation gives CASSFGTGQETQYF.

V usage is TRBV9 and J usage is TRBJ2-5, with 12 bases identical to TRBD2. Per germline, CDR1 SGDLS and CDR2 YYNGEE. CDR3 length equals 18 residues. Trimming removed 0 bases from V and 2 bases from J; junction bases left unmatched: 8. CDR3 residues: CASSVASGGAFPQETQYF. The CDR3 bases are TGTGCCAGCAGCGTAGCTAGCGGGGGGGCCTTTCCGCAAGAGACCCAGTACTTC.

V and J are TRBV25-1 and TRBJ1-1, with no clear D. From germline, CDR1 is MGHDK and CDR2 SYGVNS. This CDR3 has 11 amino acids. The CDR3 sequence is CPPGGNTEAFF. The DNA for the CDR3 is TGTCCCCCTGGAGGGAACACTGAAGCTTTCTTT.

The V and J genes are TRBV18 and TRBJ1-1, with TRBD1 matching over 8 bases. This CDR3 is 15 amino acids long. V lost 2 bases, J lost 3 bases, and 5 bases stayed unmatched. The germline gives CDR1 KGHSH, CDR2 LQKENI. The CDR3 DNA follows: TGTGCCAGCTCACCAAGGACAGGGACGGACACTGAAGCTTTCTTT. Translating it yields CASSPRTGTDTEAFF.